The 10 T cell receptor beta chains below were found in one sample sequenced in a study of blood T cell repertoires in COVID-19. Assay: immunoSEQ multiplex PCR; the TCRdb copy retains only in-frame clones and omits some. The sample contains approximately 220,000 clones, 81% of which appear only once. The sample was peripheral blood. These receptors all stem from a woman at least 80 years old with acute or convalescent COVID-19.

The chain recombines TRBV10-1 with TRBJ1-3, with D perhaps matching TRBD1 (5 bases). CDR1 and CDR2 from the germline V gene are WNHNN and SYGVQD (reference sequence). The CDR3 is 13 residues long. V was cut by 6 bases and J by 0 bases, with 6 bases left in between. CDR3 region: CASSGGSGNTIYF. In nucleotides, the CDR3 is TGCGCCAGCAGCGGGGGCTCTGGAAACACCATATATTTT.

The V call is TRBV19, the J call TRBJ2-3, with D tentatively TRBD1 (5 bases). There are 14 residues in the CDR3. Trimming pared 6 bases from V and 2 bases from J, leaving 12 bases between. Germline V gene lookup returns CDR1 LNHDA and CDR2 SQIVND (reference sequence). The CDR3 loop reads CASRTEGDTDTQYF. The CDR3, as DNA: TGTGCCAGTAGGACAGAAGGGGACACAGATACGCAGTATTTT.

The chain is built from TRBV2 and TRBJ1-4, with D possibly matching TRBD1 (5 bases). The CDR3 length is 15 residues. Germline CDR1 is SNHLY and CDR2 is FYNNEI. The V gene lost 5 bases and the J gene lost 5 bases, with 15 bases spanning the gap. CDR3 bases: TGTGCCAGCAGTCCCCTCTGGGGGGAGAATGAAAAACTGTTTTTT. Protein: CASSPLWGENEKLFF.

This rearrangement joins TRBV7-6 to TRBJ2-7; tentatively, D is TRBD2 (6 bases). The CDR3 sequence is 15 residues long. V was cut by 2 bases and J by 3 bases, with 14 bases left in between. Germline CDR1 and CDR2: SGHVS and FNYEAQ. The CDR3 nucleotides read TGTGCCAGCAGCTTAATCGCACTAGCCAACTACGAGCAGTACTTC. It is translated as CASSLIALANYEQYF.

The chain has TRBV12-3 or TRBV12-4 and TRBJ2-5; 9 bases map to TRBD1. Trimming at V came to 6 bases and at J to 4 bases, leaving 3 bases not matched to a gene. The length of the CDR3 is 13 residues. The CDR3 DNA sequence: TGTGCCAGCAGAGCGGGACAGGGAGAGACCCAGTACTTC. It codes for CASRAGQGETQYF.

The gene calls are TRBV11-2 and TRBJ2-7; unclear D gene. Germline loops: CDR1 SGHAT, CDR2 FQNNGV. Trimming cost V 1 base and J 6 bases, with 13 bases left between them. The CDR3 is 14 residues long. DNA for the CDR3: TGTGCCAGCAGCTTAGCTACCGATTGGTCCGAGCAGTACTTC. It is translated as CASSLATDWSEQYF.

The rearrangement links TRBV15 to TRBJ1-1, with D uncertain. V dropped 3 bases and J dropped 1 base, with 3 bases sitting between them. The CDR3 covers 12 residues. Per germline, CDR1 LNHNV and CDR2 YYDKDF (reference sequence). CDR3 sequence (DNA): TGTGCCACCAGCAGGGCGAACACTGAAGCTTTCTTT. Protein product: CATSRANTEAFF. Filled out from reference TRBV15 and TRBJ1-1, the complete variable domain reads DAMVIQNPRYQVTQFGKPVTLSCSQTLNHNVMYWYQQKSSQAPKLLFHYYDKDFNNEADTPDNFQSRRPNTSFCFLDIRSPGLGDTAMYLCATSRANTEAFFGQGTRLTVV.

This chain joins TRBV3-1 (or the pseudogene TRBV3-2) and TRBJ1-1; possibly TRBD1 for D (5 bases). This CDR3 contains 14 residues. The ends were cut back, 4 bases at V and 4 bases at J, with 13 bases in the middle. Germline loops: CDR1 LGHDT, CDR2 YNNKEL (reference sequence). CDR3 protein: CASSPLGGSTEAFF. CDR3 DNA sequence: TGTGCCAGCAGCCCCCTTGGGGGGAGCACTGAAGCTTTCTTT.

A single count supports this clone. The V and J genes are TRBV6-5 and TRBJ1-5; D might be TRBD1 (5 bases). Trimming stripped 5 bases from V and 3 bases from J, with 14 bases between. The CDR3 is made up of 15 amino acids. Germline CDR1 is MNHEY and CDR2 is SVGAGI. CDR3 DNA sequence: TGTGCCAGCAGTCCCGACAGTCCACACAATCAGCCCCAGCATTTT. This translates into CASSPDSPHNQPQHF.

This rearrangement joins TRBV5-1 to TRBJ2-2; D unresolved. Germline assignment: CDR1 SGHRS and CDR2 YFSETQ. V was trimmed by 1 base and J by 2 bases, leaving 6 bases between them. This CDR3 is built from 14 residues. CDR3 sequence: CASSLSRNTGELFF. CDR3 nucleotides: TGCGCCAGCAGCTTGTCCAGAAACACCGGGGAGCTGTTTTTT.